The next 2 T cell receptor beta chains were all read from a single sample in a study of blood T cell repertoires in COVID-19. Some clones are missing from TCRdb's copy, which holds only in-frame ones; the method was immunoSEQ multiplex PCR. The sample holds 200,000 to 250,000 clones; over 75% are singletons and the top ten take around 1.7%. Sample: PBMCs or T cells enriched from blood (not recorded which). Receptors were obtained from a man aged 40-49 years who had recovered from COVID-19.

The chain carries TRBV5-4 and TRBJ1-4; D gene ambiguous. V lost 4 bases, J lost 4 bases, and 17 bases lay in between. The CDR3 loop spans 16 amino acids. CDR1 and CDR2 (germline): SGHNT, YYREEE (reference sequence). The DNA for the CDR3 is TGTGCCAGCAGCGTGGACCCGCAAAGCTTTAATGAAAAACTGTTTTTT. It is translated as CASSVDPQSFNEKLFF.

The chain employs TRBV24-1 and TRBJ1-5, with D unresolved. The V gene lost 0 bases and the J gene lost 5 bases, with 19 bases spanning the gap. Germline lookup yields CDR1 KGHDR and CDR2 SFDVKD. The length of the CDR3 is 18 residues. In DNA, the CDR3 is TGTGCCACCAGTGATTTGCCTTACACCGGCAGAGGAGATCAGCCCCAGCATTTT. It codes for CATSDLPYTGRGDQPQHF.